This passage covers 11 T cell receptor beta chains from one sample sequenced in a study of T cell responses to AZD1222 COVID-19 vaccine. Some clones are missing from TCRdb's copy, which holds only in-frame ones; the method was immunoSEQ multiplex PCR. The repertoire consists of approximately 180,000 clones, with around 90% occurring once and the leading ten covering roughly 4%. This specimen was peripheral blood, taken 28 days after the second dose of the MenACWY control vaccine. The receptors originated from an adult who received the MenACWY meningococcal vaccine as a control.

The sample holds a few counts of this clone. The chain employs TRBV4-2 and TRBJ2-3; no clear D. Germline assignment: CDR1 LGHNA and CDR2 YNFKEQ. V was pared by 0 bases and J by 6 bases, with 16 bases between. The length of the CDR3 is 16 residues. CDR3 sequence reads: CASSQDKVDGSDTQYF. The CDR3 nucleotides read TGTGCCAGCAGCCAAGATAAAGTCGACGGGTCTGATACGCAGTATTTT.

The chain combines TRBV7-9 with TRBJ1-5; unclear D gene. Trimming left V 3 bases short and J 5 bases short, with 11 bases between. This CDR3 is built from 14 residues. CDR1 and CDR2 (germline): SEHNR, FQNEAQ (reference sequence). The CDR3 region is CASSLEGWYQPQHF. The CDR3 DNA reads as TGTGCCAGCAGCTTGGAGGGATGGTATCAGCCCCAGCATTTT.

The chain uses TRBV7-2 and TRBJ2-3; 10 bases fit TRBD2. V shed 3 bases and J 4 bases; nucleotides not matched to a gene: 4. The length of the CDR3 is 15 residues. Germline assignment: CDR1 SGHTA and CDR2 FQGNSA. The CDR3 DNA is TGTGCCAGCAGCTTGCTAGCGGGAGAGGCAGATACGCAGTATTTT. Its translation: CASSLLAGEADTQYF.

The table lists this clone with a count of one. The CDR3 sequence is CASSQEGTGVSGANVLTF. CDR3 in DNA: TGTGCCAGCAGCCAAGAAGGGACAGGGGTATCTGGGGCCAACGTCCTGACTTTC. The gene calls are TRBV3-1 (or the pseudogene TRBV3-2) and TRBJ2-6, with 10 bases matching TRBD1. The junction had 3 bases not matched to a gene; V was cut back by 0 bases and J by 1 base. The CDR3 covers 18 residues. CDR1 LGHDT and CDR2 YNNKEL come from the germline V gene (reference sequence).

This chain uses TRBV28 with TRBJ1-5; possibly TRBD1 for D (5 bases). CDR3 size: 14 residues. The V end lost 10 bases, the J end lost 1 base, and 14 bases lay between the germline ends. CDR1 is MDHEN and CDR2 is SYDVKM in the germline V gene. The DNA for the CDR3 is TGTGCCATTAGGGGTGGGGGGAGCAATCAGCCCCAGCATTTT. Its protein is CAIRGGGSNQPQHF.

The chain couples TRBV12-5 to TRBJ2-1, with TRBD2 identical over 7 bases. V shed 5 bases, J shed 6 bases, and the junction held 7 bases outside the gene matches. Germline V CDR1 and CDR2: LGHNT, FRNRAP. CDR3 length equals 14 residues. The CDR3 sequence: CASGVGLGANEQFF. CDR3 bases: TGTGCTAGTGGTGTTGGACTAGGGGCCAATGAGCAGTTCTTC.

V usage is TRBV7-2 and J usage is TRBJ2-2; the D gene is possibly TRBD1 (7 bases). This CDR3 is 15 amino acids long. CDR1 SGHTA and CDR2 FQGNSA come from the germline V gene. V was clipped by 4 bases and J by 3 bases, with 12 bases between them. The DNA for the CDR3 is TGTGCCAGCAGCTACAGGGGCGGGGACACCGGGGAGCTGTTTTTT. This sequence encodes CASSYRGGDTGELFF.

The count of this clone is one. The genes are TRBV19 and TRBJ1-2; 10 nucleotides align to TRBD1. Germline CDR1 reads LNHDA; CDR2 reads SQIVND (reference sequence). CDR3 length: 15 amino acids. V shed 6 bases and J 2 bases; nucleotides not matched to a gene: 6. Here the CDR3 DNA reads TGTGCCAGTAGGGAGGACAGGGGGAAGAACTATGGCTACACCTTC. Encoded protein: CASREDRGKNYGYTF.

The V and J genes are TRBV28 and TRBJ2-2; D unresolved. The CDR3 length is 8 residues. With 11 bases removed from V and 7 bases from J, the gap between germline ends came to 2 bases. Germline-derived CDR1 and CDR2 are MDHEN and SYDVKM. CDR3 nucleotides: TGTGCCGACGGGGAGCTGTTTTTT. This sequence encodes CADGELFF.

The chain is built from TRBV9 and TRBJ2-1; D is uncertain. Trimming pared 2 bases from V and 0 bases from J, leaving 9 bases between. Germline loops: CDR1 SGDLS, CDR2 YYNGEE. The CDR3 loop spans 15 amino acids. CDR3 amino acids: CASSVSISSYNEQFF. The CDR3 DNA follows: TGTGCCAGCAGCGTTAGCATCAGCTCCTACAATGAGCAGTTCTTC.

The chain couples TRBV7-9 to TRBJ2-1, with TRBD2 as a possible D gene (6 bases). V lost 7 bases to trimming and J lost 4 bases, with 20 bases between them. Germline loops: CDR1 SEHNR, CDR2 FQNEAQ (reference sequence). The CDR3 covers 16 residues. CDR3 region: CASIVVRSGLYNEQFF. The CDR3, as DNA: TGTGCCAGCATTGTTGTTCGGAGCGGGCTTTACAATGAGCAGTTCTTC. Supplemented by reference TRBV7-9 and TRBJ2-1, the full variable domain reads DTGVSQNPRHKITKRGQNVTFRCDPISEHNRLYWYRQTLGQGPEFLTYFQNEAQLEKSRLLSDRFSAERPKGSFSTLEIQRTEQGDSAMYLCASIVVRSGLYNEQFFGPGTRLTVL.